This T cell receptor beta chain is from a study of blood T cell repertoires in COVID-19. Only in-frame clones appear in the TCRdb table, and some are missing; sequencing was by immunoSEQ multiplex PCR. The repertoire holds 250,000 or so clones, with approximately 87% as singletons. The CDR3 length is 14 residues. The germline CDR1 and CDR2 sequences are MNHNY and SVGAGI (reference sequence). The J segment lost 0 bases and the V segment lost 4 bases, leaving 2 bases of the junction unmatched. Sequencing input: peripheral blood. The clonotype originates from a man aged 55 to 69 with acute or convalescent COVID-19. The genes are TRBV6-6 and TRBJ2-7, with 8 bases fitting TRBD2. CDR3 in amino acids: CASSSLAGSYEQYF. DNA for the CDR3: TGTGCCAGCAGTTCCCTAGCGGGCTCCTACGAGCAGTACTTC.